The sequence of this T cell receptor (beta chain) was determined in a study of Ad26.COV2.S vaccination and SARS-CoV-2 variants. Study details: The Ad26.COV2.S arm of the COV1001 trial was where the donor was placed.

Assay used: immunoSEQ multiplex PCR; TCRdb lists only in-frame clones, some missing. The sample carries about 280,000 clones, 87% recorded once. With regard to this clone: Its specificity is unknown.

Treatment of the sample: around 19 received Ad26.COV2.S at low or high dose, single or two shots; several received placebo; per-sample allocation not given. Sampling occurred on day 63 after the first vaccine or placebo injection. Broader study findings: Reportedly, after vaccination the spike-specific CD8+ and CD4+ T cell responses displayed substantial breadth. Among vaccine recipients, spike-specific TCR breadth exceeded that of placebo recipients.

Unmatched junction bases numbered 17, after V lost 6 bases and J lost 4 bases. Germline CDR1 is SGHNT and CDR2 is YYREEE (reference sequence). CDR3 length: 17 residues. The sequencing here drew on peripheral blood, taken in a trial of Ad26.COV2.S vaccine versus placebo. The origin of this receptor is a person aged 18-65 years who received the Ad26.COV2.S COVID-19 vaccine or a placebo. V gene TRBV5-4 combines with J gene TRBJ1-1; 8 positions agree with TRBD1. CDR3 region: CASTLPLTGTGGTEAFF. CDR3 nucleotide sequence: TGTGCCAGCACCCTTCCCTTGACCGGGACAGGTGGCACTGAAGCTTTCTTT.